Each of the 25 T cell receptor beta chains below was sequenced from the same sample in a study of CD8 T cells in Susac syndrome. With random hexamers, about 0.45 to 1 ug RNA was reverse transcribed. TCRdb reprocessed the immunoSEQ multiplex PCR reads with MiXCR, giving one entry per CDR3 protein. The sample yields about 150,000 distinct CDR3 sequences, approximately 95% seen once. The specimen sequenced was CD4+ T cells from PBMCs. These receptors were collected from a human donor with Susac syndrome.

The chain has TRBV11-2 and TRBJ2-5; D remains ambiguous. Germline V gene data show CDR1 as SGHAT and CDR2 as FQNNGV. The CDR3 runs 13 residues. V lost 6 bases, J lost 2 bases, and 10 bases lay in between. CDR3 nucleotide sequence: TGTGCCAGCAGGGCCCCCCCGCAAGAGACCCAGTACTTC. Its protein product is CASRAPPQETQYF.

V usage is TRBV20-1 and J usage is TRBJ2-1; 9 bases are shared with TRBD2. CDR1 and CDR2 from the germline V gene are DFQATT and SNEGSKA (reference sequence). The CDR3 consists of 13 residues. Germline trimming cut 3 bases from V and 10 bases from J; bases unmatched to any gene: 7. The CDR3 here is CSARASGAPEQFF. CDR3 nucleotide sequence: TGCAGTGCTAGGGCTAGCGGGGCCCCAGAGCAGTTCTTC.

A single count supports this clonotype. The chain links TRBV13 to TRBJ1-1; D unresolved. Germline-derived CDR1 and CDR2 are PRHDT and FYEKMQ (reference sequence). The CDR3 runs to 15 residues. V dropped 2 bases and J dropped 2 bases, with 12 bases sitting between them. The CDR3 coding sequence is TGTGCCAGCAGCTTAAATCCGGGAGTTAACACTGAAGCTTTCTTT. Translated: CASSLNPGVNTEAFF.

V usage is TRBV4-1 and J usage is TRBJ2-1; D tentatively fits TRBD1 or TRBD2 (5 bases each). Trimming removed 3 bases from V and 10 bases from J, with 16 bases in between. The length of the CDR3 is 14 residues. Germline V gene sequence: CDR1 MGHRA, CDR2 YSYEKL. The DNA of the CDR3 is TGCGCCAGCAGCCAGGGGGACCTTGGGTACGAGCAGTTCTTC. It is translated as CASSQGDLGYEQFF.

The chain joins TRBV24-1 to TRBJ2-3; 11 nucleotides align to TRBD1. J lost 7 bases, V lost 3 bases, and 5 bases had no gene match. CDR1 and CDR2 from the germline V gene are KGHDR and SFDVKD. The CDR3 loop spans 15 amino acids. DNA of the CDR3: TGTGCCACCAGTGATCCGGGACAGGGGGGTCATACGCAGTATTTT. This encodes CATSDPGQGGHTQYF.

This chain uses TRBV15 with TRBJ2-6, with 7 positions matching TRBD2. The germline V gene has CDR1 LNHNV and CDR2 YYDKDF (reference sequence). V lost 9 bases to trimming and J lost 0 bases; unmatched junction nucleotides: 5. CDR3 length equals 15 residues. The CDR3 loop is CATSRGDSGANVLTF. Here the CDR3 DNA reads TGTGCCACGTCCCGGGGGGACTCTGGGGCCAACGTCCTGACTTTC.

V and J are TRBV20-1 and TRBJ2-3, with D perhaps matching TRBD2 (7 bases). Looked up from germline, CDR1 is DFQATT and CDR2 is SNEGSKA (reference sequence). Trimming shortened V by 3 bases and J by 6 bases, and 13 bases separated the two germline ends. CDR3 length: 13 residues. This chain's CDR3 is CSASGGRRDTQYF. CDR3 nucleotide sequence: TGCAGTGCTAGCGGGGGGCGTCGGGATACGCAGTATTTT.

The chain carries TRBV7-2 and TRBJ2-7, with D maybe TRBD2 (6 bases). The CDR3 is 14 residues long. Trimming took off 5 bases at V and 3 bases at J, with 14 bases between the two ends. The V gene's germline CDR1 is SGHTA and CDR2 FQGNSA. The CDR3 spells CASSVRGTGYEQYF. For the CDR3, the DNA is TGTGCCAGCAGCGTTCGGGGGACCGGCTACGAGCAGTACTTC.

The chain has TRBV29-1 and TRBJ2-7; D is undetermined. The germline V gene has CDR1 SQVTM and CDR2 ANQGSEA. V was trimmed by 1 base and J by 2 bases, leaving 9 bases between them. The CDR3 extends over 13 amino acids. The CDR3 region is CSVEGGRAYEQYF. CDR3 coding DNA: TGCAGCGTTGAAGGAGGTAGGGCCTACGAGCAGTACTTC.

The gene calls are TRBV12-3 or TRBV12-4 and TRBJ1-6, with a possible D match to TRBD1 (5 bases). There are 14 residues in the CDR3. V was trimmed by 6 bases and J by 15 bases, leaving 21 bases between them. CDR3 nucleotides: TGTGCCAGCAGCCAGGGCCTTGTTTTTTCAGACCTCCACTTT. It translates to CASSQGLVFSDLHF.

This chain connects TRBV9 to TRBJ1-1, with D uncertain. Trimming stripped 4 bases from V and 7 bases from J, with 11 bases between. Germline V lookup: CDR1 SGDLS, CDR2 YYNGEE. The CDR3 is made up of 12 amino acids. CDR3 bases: TGTGCCAGCAGCCCAACCGGGTATGAAGCTTTCTTT. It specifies CASSPTGYEAFF.

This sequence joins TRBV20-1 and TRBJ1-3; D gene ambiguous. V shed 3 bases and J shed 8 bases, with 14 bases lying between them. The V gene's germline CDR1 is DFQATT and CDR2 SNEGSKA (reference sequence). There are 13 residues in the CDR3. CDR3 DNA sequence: TGCAGTGCTAGCGGACTAAGGGTAGACACCATATATTTT. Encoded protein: CSASGLRVDTIYF.

CDR3 sequence reads: CASSLTLADTQYF. The CDR3 DNA follows: TGCGCCAGCAGCCTCACCCTAGCGGATACGCAGTATTTT. The J gene is TRBJ2-3, the V gene TRBV4-1, with a possible D match to TRBD2 (6 bases). The V end lost 4 bases, the J end lost 6 bases, and 11 bases lay between the germline ends. The germline CDR1 and CDR2 sequences are MGHRA and YSYEKL. This CDR3 has 13 residues.

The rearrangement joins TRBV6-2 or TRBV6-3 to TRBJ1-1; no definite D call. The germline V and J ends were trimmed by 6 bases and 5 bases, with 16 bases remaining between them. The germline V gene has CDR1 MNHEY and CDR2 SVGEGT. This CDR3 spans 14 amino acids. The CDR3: CASRQGSLRTEAFF. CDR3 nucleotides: TGTGCCAGCAGACAAGGTTCCCTAAGGACTGAAGCTTTCTTT.

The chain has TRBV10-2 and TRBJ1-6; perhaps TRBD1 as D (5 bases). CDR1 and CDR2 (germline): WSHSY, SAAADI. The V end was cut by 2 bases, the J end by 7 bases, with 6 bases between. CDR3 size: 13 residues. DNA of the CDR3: TGCGCCAGCAGTGAGGACAGAAATTCACCCCTCCACTTT. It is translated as CASSEDRNSPLHF.

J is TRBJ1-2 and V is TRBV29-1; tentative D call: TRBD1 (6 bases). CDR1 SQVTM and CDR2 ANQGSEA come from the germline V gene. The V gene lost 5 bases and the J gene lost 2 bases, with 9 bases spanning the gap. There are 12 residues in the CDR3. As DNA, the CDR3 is TGCAGCGTTTCAGGGGAAAACTATGGCTACACCTTC. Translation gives CSVSGENYGYTF.

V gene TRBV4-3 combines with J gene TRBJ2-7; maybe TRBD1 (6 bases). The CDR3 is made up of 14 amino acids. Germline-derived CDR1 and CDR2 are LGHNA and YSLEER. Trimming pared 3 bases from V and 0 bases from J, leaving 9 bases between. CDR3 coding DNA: TGCGCCAGCAGCCATACAGGGACCTCCTACGAGCAGTACTTC. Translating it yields CASSHTGTSYEQYF.

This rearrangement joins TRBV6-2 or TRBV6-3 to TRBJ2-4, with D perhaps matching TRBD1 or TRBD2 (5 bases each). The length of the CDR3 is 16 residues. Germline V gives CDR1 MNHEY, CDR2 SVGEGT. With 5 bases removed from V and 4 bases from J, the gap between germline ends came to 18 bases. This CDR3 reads CASSRGLRDGKNIQYF. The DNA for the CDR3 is TGTGCCAGCAGTCGAGGCCTCCGGGACGGGAAAAACATTCAGTACTTC.

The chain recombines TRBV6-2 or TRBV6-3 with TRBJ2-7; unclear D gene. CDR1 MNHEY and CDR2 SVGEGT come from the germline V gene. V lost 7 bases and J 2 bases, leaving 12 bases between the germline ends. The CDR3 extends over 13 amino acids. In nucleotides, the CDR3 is TGTGCCAGCATTAGCAGCCTTGCCTACGAGCAGTACTTC. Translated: CASISSLAYEQYF.

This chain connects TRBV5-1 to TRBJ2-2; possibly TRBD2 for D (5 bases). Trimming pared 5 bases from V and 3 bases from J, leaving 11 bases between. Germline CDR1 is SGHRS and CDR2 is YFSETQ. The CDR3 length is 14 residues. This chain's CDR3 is CASRLALDTGELFF. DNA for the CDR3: TGCGCCAGCAGGCTAGCACTAGACACCGGGGAGCTGTTTTTT.

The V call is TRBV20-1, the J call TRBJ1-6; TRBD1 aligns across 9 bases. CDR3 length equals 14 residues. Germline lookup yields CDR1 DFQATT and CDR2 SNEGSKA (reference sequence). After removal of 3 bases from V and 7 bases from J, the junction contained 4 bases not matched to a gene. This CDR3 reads CSASPGTGNSPLHF. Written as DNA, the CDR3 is TGCAGTGCTAGTCCCGGGACAGGGAATTCACCCCTCCACTTT.

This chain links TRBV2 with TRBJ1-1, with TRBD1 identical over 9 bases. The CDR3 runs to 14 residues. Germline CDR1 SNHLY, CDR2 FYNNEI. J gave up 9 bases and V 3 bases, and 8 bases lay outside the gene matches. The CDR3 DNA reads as TGTGCCAGCAGTGAGGTGGGACAGGGAGGTAAAGCTTTCTTT. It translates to CASSEVGQGGKAFF.

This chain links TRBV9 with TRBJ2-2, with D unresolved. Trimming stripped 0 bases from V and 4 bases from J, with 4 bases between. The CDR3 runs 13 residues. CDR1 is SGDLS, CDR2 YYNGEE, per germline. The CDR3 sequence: CASSVASTGELFF. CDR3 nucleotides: TGTGCCAGCAGCGTAGCAAGCACCGGGGAGCTGTTTTTT. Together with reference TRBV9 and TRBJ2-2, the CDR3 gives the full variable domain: DSGVTQTPKHLITATGQRVTLRCSPRSGDLSVYWYQQSLDQGLQFLIQYYNGEERAKGNILERFSAQQFPDLHSELNLSSLELGDSALYFCASSVASTGELFFGEGSRLTVL.

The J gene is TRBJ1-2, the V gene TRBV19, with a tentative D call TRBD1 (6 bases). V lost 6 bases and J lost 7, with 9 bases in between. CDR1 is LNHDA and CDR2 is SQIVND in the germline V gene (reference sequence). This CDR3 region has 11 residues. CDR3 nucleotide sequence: TGTGCCAGTAGACAGGGTGGTGGCTACACCTTC. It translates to CASRQGGGYTF.

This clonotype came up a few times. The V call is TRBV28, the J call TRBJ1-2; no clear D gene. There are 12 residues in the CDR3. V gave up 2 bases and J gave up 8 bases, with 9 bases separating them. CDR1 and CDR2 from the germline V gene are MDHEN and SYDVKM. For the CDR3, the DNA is TGTGCCAGCAGTTTAGCTAGGAAAGGCTACACCTTC. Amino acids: CASSLARKGYTF.